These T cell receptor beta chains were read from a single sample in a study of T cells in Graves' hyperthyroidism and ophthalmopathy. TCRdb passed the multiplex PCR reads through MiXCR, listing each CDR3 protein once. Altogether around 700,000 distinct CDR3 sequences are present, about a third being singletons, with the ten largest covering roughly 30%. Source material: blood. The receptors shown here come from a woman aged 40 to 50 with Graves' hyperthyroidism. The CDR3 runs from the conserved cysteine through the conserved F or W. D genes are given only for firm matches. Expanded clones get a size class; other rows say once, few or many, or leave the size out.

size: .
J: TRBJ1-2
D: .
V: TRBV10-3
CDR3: CAISRAGEYGYTF
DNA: TGTGCCATCAGTCGCGCAGGGGAATATGGCTACACCTTC

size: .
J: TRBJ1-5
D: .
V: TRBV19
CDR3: CASSLDRPYQPQHF
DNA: TGTGCCAGTAGTCTCGACAGACCTTATCAGCCCCAGCATTTT

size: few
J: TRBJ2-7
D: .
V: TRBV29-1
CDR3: CSVEGLGSGDYEQYF
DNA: TGCAGCGTTGAAGGGCTCGGGTCAGGGGATTACGAGCAGTACTTC

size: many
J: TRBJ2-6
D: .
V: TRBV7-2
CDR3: CASSPNEGANVLTF
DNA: TGTGCCAGCAGCCCCAACGAAGGGGCCAACGTCCTGACTTTC

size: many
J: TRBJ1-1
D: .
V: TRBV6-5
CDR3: CASSFRAMNTEAFF
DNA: TGTGCCAGCAGTTTTAGGGCGATGAACACTGAAGCTTTCTTT

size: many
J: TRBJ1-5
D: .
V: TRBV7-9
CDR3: CASSLMDQPQHF
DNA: TGTGCCAGCAGCTTAATGGATCAGCCCCAGCATTTT

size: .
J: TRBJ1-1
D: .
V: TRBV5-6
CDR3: CASSLSSQVNTEAFF
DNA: TGTGCCAGCAGTTTGTCCAGTCAGGTGAACACTGAAGCTTTCTTT

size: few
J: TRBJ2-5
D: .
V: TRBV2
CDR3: CASSRVQGTQYF
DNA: TGTGCCAGCAGTCGCGTCCAGGGGACCCAGTACTTC

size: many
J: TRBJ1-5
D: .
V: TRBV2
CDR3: CASSEWLRGSNQPQHF
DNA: TGTGCCAGCAGTGAGTGGTTAAGGGGGAGCAATCAGCCCCAGCATTTT

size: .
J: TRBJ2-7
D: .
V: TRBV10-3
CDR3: CASSLVLGPTYEQYF
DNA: TGTGCCAGCAGTTTAGTGTTGGGCCCAACCTACGAGCAGTACTTC

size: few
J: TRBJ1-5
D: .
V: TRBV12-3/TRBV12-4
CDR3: CASSYEQGNNQPQHF
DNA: TGTGCCAGCAGTTACGAGCAGGGTAACAACCAGCCCCAGCATTTT

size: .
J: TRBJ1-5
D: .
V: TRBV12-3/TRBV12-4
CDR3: CASSNQGFTNQPQHF
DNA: TGTGCCAGCAGCAACCAGGGATTCACAAATCAGCCCCAGCATTTT

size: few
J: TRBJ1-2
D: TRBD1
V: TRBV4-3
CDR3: CASSSELRQGNYGYTF
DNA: TGCGCCAGCAGCTCCGAGCTTCGACAGGGCAACTATGGCTACACCTTC

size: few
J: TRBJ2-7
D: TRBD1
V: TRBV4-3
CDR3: CASSLRSGTGGYEQYF
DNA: TGCGCCAGCAGCCTACGATCCGGGACAGGGGGATACGAGCAGTACTTC

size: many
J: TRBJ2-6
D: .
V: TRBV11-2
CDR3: CASSTPSGKANVLTF
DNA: TGTGCCAGCAGCACCCCTTCGGGAAAGGCCAACGTCCTGACTTTC

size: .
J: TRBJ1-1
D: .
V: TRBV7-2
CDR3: CASSEWSGAFF
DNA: TGTGCCAGCAGCGAATGGAGCGGAGCTTTCTTT

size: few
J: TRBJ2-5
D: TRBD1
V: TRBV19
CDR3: CASGGQARETQYF
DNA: TGTGCCAGCGGGGGACAGGCGAGGGAAACCCAGTACTTC

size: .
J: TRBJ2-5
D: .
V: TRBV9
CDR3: CASSVGLRQGETQYF
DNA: TGTGCCAGCAGCGTAGGATTACGGCAGGGAGAGACCCAGTACTTC

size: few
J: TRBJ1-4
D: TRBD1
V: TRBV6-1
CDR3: CASSPMGQVEKLFF
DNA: TGTGCCAGCAGCCCTATGGGACAGGTTGAAAAACTGTTTTTT

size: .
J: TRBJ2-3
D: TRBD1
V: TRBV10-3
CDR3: CATSDGTGGPITDTQYF
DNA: TGTGCCACCAGTGATGGGACAGGGGGTCCTATCACAGATACGCAGTATTTT

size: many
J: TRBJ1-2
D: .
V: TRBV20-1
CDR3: CSARREKGYYGYTF
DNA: TGCAGTGCAAGACGGGAAAAGGGATACTATGGCTACACCTTC

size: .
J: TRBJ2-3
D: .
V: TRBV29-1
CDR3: CSATRTVTDTQYF
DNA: TGCAGTGCTACGAGGACAGTGACAGATACGCAGTATTTT

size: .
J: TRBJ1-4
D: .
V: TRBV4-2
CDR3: CASSLQGRVFF
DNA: TGTGCCAGCAGCCTACAGGGTCGGGTGTTTTTT

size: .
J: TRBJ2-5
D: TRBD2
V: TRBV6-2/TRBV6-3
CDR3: CASGGRAAETQYF
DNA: TGTGCCAGCGGCGGGAGGGCCGCAGAGACCCAGTACTTC

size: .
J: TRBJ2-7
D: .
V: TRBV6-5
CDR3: CASRDATSGTLYEQYF
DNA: TGTGCCAGCAGAGACGCGACCTCCGGGACACTCTACGAGCAGTACTTC

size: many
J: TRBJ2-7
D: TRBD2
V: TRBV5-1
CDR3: CASSLDGGRTDGRYF
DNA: TGCGCCAGCAGCTTGGACGGCGGGAGGACCGATGGGCGGTACTTC

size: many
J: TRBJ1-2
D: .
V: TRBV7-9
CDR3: CASSFERAGYTF
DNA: TGTGCCAGCAGCTTTGAGCGGGCAGGCTACACCTTC

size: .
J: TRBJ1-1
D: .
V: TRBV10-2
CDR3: CASSTGAANTEAFF
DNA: TGTGCCAGCAGCACCGGGGCCGCGAACACTGAAGCTTTCTTT

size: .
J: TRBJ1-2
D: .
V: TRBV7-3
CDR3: CASSYSSPGQASNYGYTF
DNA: TGTGCCAGCAGTTACTCATCTCCGGGGCAAGCTTCTAACTATGGCTACACCTTC

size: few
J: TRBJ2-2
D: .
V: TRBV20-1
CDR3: CSATKTGNTGELFF
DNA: TGCAGTGCTACAAAGACAGGGAACACCGGGGAGCTGTTTTTT

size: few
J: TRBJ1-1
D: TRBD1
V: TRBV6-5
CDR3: CASRHRTGPEAFF
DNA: TGTGCCAGCAGGCACCGGACAGGCCCTGAAGCTTTCTTT

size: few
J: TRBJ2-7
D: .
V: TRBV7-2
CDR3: CASSSGTAHEQYF
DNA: TGTGCCAGCAGCTCCGGGACGGCCCACGAGCAGTACTTC

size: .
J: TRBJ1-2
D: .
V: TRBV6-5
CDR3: CASRQGFTFSVPYTF
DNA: TGTGCCAGCAGACAGGGTTTTACCTTCAGTGTACCCTACACCTTC

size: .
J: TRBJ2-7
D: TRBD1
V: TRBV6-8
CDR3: CASTGQAYEQYF
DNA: TGTGCCAGCACCGGACAGGCCTACGAGCAGTACTTC

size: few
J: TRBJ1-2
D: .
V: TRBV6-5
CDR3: CASSSPGTYGYTF
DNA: TGTGCCAGCAGTTCACCCGGGACCTATGGCTACACCTTC

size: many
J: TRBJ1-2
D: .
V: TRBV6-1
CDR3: CASSPFDSNYGYTF
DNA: TGTGCCAGCAGTCCTTTCGACAGTAACTATGGCTACACCTTC

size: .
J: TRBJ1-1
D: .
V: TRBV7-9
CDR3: CASSPWKAPGNTEAFF
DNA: TGTGCCAGCAGCCCGTGGAAGGCCCCGGGGAACACTGAAGCTTTCTTT

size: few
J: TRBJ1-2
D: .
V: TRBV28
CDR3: CASSTGKGYTF
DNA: TGTGCCAGCAGTACGGGGAAAGGCTACACCTTC

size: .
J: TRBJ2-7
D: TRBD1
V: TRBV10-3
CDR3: CASKADTGTEVSYEQYF
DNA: TGTGCCAGCAAAGCAGATACCGGGACAGAAGTCTCCTACGAGCAGTACTTC

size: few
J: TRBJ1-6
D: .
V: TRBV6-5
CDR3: CASSVQAPDNSPLHF
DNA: TGTGCCAGCAGTGTACAGGCCCCGGACAATTCACCCCTCCACTTT

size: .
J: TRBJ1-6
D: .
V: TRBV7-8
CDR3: CASTRDHSPLHF
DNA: TGTGCCAGCACTCGGGATCATTCACCCCTCCACTTT

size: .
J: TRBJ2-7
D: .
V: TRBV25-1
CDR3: CASSQVMHEQYF
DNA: TGTGCCAGCAGCCAAGTGATGCACGAGCAGTACTTC

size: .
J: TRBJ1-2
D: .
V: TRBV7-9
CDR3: CASSRTRGYGYTF
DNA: TGTGCCAGCAGCCGGACAAGGGGCTATGGCTACACCTTC

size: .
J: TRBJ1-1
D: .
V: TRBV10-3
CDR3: CAILGAAGANVLTFF
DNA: TGTGCCATCCTGGGCGCCGCTGGGGCCAACGTCCTGACTTTCTTT

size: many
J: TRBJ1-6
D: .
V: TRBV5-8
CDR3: CASSLGKSQSPLHF
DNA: TGTGCCAGCAGCTTGGGTAAATCGCAATCACCCCTCCACTTT

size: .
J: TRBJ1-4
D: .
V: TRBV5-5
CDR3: CASTVWGGGGEKLFF
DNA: TGTGCCAGCACCGTGTGGGGGGGCGGAGGTGAAAAACTGTTTTTT

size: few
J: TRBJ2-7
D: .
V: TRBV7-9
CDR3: CASSAWRHNGGHEQYF
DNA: TGTGCCAGCAGCGCGTGGCGACACAATGGGGGTCACGAGCAGTACTTC

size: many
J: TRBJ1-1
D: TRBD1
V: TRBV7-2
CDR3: CASSPNPGGGGTEAFF
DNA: TGTGCCAGCAGCCCCAACCCAGGGGGCGGCGGCACTGAAGCTTTCTTT

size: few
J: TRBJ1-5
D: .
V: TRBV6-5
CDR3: CASSYSLAGDQPQHF
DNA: TGTGCCAGCAGTTACTCGCTGGCAGGGGACCAGCCCCAGCATTTT

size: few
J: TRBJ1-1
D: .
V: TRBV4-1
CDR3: CASSQGPPVNTEAFF
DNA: TGCGCCAGCAGCCAAGGCCCCCCGGTGAACACTGAAGCTTTCTTT

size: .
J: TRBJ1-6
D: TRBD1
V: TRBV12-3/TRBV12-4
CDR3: CASSLIPGGNNSPLHF
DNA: TGTGCCAGCAGTTTAATACCAGGGGGCAATAATTCACCCCTCCACTTT

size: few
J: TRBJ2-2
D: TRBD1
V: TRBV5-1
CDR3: CASSQGYGTANTGELFF
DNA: TGCGCCAGCAGCCAAGGGTACGGGACAGCGAACACCGGGGAGCTGTTTTTT

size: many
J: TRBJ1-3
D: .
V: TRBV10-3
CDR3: CATVVGGSGNTIYF
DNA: TGTGCCACCGTCGTGGGAGGCTCTGGAAACACCATATATTTT